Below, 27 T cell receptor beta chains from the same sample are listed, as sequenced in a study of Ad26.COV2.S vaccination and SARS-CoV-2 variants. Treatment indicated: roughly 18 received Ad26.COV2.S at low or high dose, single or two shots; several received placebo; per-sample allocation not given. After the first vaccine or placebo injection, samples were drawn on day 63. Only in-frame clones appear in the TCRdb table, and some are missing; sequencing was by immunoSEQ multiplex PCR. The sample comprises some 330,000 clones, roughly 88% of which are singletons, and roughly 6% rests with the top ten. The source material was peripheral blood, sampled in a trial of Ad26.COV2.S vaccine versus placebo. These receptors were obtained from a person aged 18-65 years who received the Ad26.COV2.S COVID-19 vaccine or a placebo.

CDR3 DNA: TGTGCCAGCAGCCAGGGGGTTCTAGGGTATGGCTACACCTTC. Protein: CASSQGVLGYGYTF. The chain is built from TRBV6-5 and TRBJ1-2, with 7 bases lining up with TRBD1. The CDR3 length is 14 residues. Germline values: CDR1 MNHEY, CDR2 SVGAGI. V lost 6 bases to trimming and J lost 5 bases; unmatched junction nucleotides: 9.

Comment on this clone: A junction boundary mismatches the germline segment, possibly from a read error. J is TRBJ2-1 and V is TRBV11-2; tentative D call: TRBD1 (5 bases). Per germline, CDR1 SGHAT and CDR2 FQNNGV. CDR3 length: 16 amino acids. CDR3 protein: CASRFLVGATYNEQFF. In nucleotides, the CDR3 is TGTGCCAGCCGCTTCCTGGTAGGGGCTACCTACAATGAGCAGTTCTTC.

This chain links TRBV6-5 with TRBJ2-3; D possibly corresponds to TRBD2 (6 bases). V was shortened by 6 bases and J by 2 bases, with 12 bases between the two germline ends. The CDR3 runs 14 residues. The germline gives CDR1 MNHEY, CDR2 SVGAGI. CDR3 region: CASSLRGPTDTQYF. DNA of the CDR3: TGTGCCAGCAGCCTGCGGGGACCCACAGATACGCAGTATTTT.

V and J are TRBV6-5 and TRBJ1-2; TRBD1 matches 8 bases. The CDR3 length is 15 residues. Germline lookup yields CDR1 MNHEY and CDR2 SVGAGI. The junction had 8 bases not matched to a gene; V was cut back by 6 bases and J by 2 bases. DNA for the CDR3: TGTGCCAGCAGACCCCAGGGGGCGCAGAACTATGGCTACACCTTC. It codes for CASRPQGAQNYGYTF.

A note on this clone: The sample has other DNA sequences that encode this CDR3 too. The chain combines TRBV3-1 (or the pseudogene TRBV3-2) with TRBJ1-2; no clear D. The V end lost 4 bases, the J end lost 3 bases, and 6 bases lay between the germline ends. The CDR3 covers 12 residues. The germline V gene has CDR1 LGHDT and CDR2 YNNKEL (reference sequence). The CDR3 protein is CASSRTDYGYTF. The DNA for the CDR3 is TGTGCCAGCAGCCGAACAGACTATGGCTACACCTTC.

The CDR3 DNA sequence: TGTGCCAGCAGGATGGGACCAGTTGACGAGCAGTACTTC. Amino acids: CASRMGPVDEQYF. V is TRBV6-5 and J is TRBJ2-7; D might be TRBD1 or TRBD2, each matching 5 bases. The CDR3 is made up of 13 amino acids. Trimming removed 6 bases from V and 5 bases from J, with 14 bases in between. Germline V lookup: CDR1 MNHEY, CDR2 SVGAGI.

The CDR3 bases are TGTGCCAGCAGTTACTCGACGTTTCAGGCGGATACGCAGTATTTT. Encoded protein: CASSYSTFQADTQYF. V and J are TRBV6-2 or TRBV6-3 and TRBJ2-3; the D is unclear. Between the trimmed V and J ends, which lost 0 bases and 6 bases, there was a span of 13 bases. CDR3 size: 15 residues. The germline V gene encodes CDR1 MNHEY and CDR2 SVGEGT.

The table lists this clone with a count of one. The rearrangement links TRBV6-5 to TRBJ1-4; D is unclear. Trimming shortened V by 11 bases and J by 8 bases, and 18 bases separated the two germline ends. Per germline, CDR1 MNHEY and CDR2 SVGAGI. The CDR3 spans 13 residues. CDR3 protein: CACGLTLDEKLFF. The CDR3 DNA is TGTGCCTGCGGACTGACTCTTGACGAAAAACTGTTTTTT.

The CDR3 sequence: CASSVRAGQTSEGSYGYTF. For the CDR3, the DNA is TGTGCCAGCAGCGTTAGAGCTGGACAGACTTCGGAGGGTAGCTATGGCTACACCTTC. The gene calls are TRBV2 and TRBJ1-2; perhaps TRBD1 as D (6 bases). V lost 6 bases and J 4 bases, leaving 30 bases between the germline ends. The CDR3 is 19 residues long. CDR1 and CDR2 (germline): SNHLY, FYNNEI.

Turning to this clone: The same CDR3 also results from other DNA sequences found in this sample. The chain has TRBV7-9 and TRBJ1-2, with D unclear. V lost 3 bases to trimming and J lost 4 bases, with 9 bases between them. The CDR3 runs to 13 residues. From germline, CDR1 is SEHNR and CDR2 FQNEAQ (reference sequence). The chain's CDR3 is CASSLAESYGYTF. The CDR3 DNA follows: TGTGCCAGCAGCTTGGCGGAAAGCTATGGCTACACCTTC.

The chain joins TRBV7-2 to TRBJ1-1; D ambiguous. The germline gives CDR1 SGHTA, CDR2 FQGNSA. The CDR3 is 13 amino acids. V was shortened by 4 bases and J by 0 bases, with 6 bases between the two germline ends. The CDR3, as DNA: TGTGCCAGCAGCTCGACACTGAACACTGAAGCTTTCTTT. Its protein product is CASSSTLNTEAFF. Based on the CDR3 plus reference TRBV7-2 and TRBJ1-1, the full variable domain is GAGVSQSPSNKVTEKGKDVELRCDPISGHTALYWYRQSLGQGLEFLIYFQGNSAPDKSGLPSDRFSAERTGGSVSTLTIQRTQQEDSAVYLCASSSTLNTEAFFGQGTRLTVV.

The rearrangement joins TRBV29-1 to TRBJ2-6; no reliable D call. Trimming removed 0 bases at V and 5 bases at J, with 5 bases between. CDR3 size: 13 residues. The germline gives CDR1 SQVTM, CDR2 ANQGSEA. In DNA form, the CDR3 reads TGCAGCGTTGAAGACCCTCGGGCCAACGTCCTGACTTTC. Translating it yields CSVEDPRANVLTF. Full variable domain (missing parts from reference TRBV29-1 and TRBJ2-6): SAVISQKPSRDICQRGTSLTIQCQVDSQVTMMFWYRQQPGQSLTLIATANQGSEATYESGFVIDKFPISRPNLTFSTLTVSNMSPEDSSIYLCSVEDPRANVLTFGAGSRLTVL.

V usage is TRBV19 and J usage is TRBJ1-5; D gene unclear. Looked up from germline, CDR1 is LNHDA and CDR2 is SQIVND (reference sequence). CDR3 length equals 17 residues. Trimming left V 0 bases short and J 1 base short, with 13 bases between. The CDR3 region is CASSIDGAGISNQPQHF. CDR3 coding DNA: TGTGCCAGTAGTATAGATGGCGCGGGAATCAGCAATCAGCCCCAGCATTTT.

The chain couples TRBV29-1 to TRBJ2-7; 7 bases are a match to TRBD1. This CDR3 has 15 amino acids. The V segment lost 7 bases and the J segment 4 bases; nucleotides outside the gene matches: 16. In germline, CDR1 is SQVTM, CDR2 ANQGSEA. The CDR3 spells CSAGRDSPFYYEQYF. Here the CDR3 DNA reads TGCAGCGCCGGTAGGGACAGCCCGTTCTATTACGAGCAGTACTTC.

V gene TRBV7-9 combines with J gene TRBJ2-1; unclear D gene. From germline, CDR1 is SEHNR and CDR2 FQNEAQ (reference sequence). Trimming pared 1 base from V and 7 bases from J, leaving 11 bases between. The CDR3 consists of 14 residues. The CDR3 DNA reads TGTGCCAGCAGCTTAGAACCCGGCGTGAATGAGCAGTTCTTC. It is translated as CASSLEPGVNEQFF.

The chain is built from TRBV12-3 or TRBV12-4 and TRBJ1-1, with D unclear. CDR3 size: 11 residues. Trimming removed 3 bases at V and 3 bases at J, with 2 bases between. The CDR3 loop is CASSFDTEAFF. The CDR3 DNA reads TGTGCCAGCAGTTTTGACACTGAAGCTTTCTTT.

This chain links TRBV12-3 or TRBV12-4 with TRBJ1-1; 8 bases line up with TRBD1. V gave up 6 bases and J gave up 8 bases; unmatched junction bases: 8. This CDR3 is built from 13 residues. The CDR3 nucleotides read TGTGCCAGCAGGGGACAGGTGGGATCGGAAGCTTTCTTT. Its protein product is CASRGQVGSEAFF.

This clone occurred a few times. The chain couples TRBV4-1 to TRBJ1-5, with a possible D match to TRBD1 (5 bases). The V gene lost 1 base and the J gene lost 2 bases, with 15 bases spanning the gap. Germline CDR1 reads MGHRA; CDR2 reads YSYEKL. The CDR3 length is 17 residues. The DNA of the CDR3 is TGCGCCAGCAGCCAAGGGCTTGGGACGACTGGCAATCAGCCCCAGCATTTT. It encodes CASSQGLGTTGNQPQHF.

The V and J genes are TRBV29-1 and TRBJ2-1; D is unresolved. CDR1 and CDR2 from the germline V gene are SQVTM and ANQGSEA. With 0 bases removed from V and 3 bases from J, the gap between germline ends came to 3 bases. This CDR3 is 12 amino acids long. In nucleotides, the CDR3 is TGCAGCGTTGAAGAACGCTACAATGAGCAGTTCTTC. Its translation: CSVEERYNEQFF.

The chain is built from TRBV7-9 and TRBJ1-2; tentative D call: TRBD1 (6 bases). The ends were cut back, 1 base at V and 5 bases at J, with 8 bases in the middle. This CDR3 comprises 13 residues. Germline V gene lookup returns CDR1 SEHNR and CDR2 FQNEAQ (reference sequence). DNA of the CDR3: TGTGCCAGCAGCTTAGGGACAGCTTATGGCTACACCTTC. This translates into CASSLGTAYGYTF.

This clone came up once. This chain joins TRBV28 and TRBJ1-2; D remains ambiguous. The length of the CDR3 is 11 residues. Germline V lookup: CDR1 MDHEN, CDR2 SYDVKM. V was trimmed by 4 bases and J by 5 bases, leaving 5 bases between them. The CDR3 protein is CASSSAYGYTF. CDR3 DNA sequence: TGTGCCAGCAGTTCTGCTTATGGCTACACCTTC.

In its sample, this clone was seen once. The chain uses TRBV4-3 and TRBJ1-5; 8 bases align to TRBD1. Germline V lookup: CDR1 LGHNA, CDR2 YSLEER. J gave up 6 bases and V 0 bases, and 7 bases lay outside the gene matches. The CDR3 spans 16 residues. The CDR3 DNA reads TGCGCCAGCAGCCAAGAACTTGGCGACAGGGGTCAGCCCCAGCATTTT. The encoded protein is CASSQELGDRGQPQHF.

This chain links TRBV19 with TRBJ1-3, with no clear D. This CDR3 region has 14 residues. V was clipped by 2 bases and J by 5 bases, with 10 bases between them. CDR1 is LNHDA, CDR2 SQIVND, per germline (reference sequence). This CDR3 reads CASSIRGLRNTIYF. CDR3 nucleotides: TGTGCCAGTAGTATACGCGGTCTGAGAAACACCATATATTTT.

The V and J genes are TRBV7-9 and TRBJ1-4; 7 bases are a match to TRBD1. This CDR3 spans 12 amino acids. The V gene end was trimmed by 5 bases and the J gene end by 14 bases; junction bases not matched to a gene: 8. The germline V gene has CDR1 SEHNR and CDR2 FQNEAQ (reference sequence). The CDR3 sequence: CASSIRQGGLFF. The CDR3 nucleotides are TGTGCCAGCAGCATTCGACAGGGAGGCCTGTTTTTT. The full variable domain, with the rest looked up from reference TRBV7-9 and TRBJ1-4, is DTGVSQNPRHKITKRGQNVTFRCDPISEHNRLYWYRQTLGQGPEFLTYFQNEAQLEKSRLLSDRFSAERPKGSFSTLEIQRTEQGDSAMYLCASSIRQGGLFFGSGTQLSVL.

DNA for the CDR3: TGTGCCAGCAGCCGGGTGAGGGGGCTCGGTGAAGCTTTCTTT. It translates to CASSRVRGLGEAFF. V and J are TRBV14 and TRBJ1-1; 7 bases map to TRBD1. Germline loops: CDR1 SGHDN, CDR2 FVKESK. The length of the CDR3 is 14 residues. V shed 4 bases and J 7 bases; nucleotides not matched to a gene: 9.

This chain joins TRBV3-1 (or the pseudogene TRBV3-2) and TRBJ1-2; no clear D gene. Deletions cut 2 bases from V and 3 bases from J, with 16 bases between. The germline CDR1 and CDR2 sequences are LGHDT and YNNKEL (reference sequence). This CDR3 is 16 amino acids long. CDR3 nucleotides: TGTGCCAGCAGCCAATGGACTGGATCCACTCACTATGGCTACACCTTC. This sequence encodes CASSQWTGSTHYGYTF.

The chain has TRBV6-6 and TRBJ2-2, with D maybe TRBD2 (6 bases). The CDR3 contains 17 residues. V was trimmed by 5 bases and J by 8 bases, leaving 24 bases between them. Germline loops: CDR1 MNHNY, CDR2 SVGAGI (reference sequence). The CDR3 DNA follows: TGTGCCAGCAGTCGGTTAAGCGGGCCTAACAAAGCGGGGGAGCTGTTTTTT. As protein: CASSRLSGPNKAGELFF.